This note documents a single T cell receptor (beta chain) sequence. Its antigen remains unknown. These data are taken from a study of OX40 agonist ivuxolimab in advanced cancers. General study results and limits: Several nonresponders also turned out to have low normalized T-cell clonal expansion. At doses 0.1 to 3.0 mg/kg, CD4+ and CD8+ clones expanded.

This table comes from immunoSEQ multiplex PCR, and its TCRdb copy is limited to in-frame clones, with some not included. This table has roughly 38,000 clones, more than 75% appearing once. J was trimmed by 2 bases and V by 8 bases; bases with no gene match: 4. Germline values: CDR1 SEHNR, CDR2 FQNEAQ (reference sequence). The CDR3 runs 13 residues. The chain carries TRBV7-9 and TRBJ2-3, with 7 bases aligning to TRBD1. The input for sequencing was CD4+ or CD8+ T cells sorted from blood, taken in a trial of the OX40 agonist ivuxolimab. This TCR was recovered from an adult with an advanced solid tumor such as melanoma, head and neck, liver or kidney cancer. The CDR3 sequence is CASRGGSTDTQYF. The CDR3 nucleotides read TGTGCCAGCCGAGGGGGCTCCACAGATACGCAGTATTTT.